The 16 T cell receptor beta chains given below trace back to one sample, sequenced in a study of cytomegalovirus exposure and HLA in healthy donors. 13 Jbeta primers and 60 Vbeta primers were used for the PCR. Assay used: immunoSEQ multiplex PCR; TCRdb lists only in-frame clones, some missing. Here the sample spans about 160,000 clones, around 76% being singletons. The sequenced sample was PBMCs. All receptors come from a middle-aged woman in good health and CMV-seronegative.

This clone occurred once. The V call is TRBV5-1, the J call TRBJ2-7, with 13 bases lining up with TRBD2. This CDR3 comprises 14 residues. From germline, CDR1 is SGHRS and CDR2 YFSETQ. V shed 4 bases, J shed 6 bases, and the junction held 4 bases outside the gene matches. The CDR3 DNA follows: TGCGCCAGCAGCCTGAGACTAGCGGGAGGCGAGCAGTACTTC. Translation: CASSLRLAGGEQYF.

J is TRBJ1-4 and V is TRBV6-6; the match to TRBD1 covers 7 bases. The CDR3 is made up of 15 amino acids. Germline values: CDR1 MNHNY, CDR2 SVGAGI (reference sequence). The V and J ends lost 0 bases and 6 bases, in that order; junction bases with no gene match: 4. CDR3 region: CASSYSDRAHEKLFF. CDR3 coding DNA: TGTGCCAGCAGTTACTCCGACAGGGCCCATGAAAAACTGTTTTTT.

This rearrangement joins TRBV2 to TRBJ2-1; 12 nucleotides match TRBD2. Trimming cost V 4 bases and J 5 bases; bases outside gene matches: 3. The germline V gene encodes CDR1 SNHLY and CDR2 FYNNEI. The CDR3 extends over 15 amino acids. The CDR3: CASSGGLAGNNEQFF. DNA for the CDR3: TGTGCCAGCAGTGGGGGACTAGCGGGCAACAATGAGCAGTTCTTC.

This chain uses TRBV5-1 with TRBJ2-3; 11 bases agree with TRBD2. Germline assignment: CDR1 SGHRS and CDR2 YFSETQ. J gave up 3 bases and V 4 bases, and 10 bases lay outside the gene matches. CDR3 length: 17 amino acids. The CDR3 sequence: CASSPSPGLAETDTQYF. CDR3 DNA: TGCGCCAGCAGCCCTTCGCCGGGACTAGCGGAAACAGATACGCAGTATTTT.

This clone was detected only once. Other DNA sequences of this sample code for an identical CDR3. The chain uses TRBV25-1 and TRBJ1-1; 11 nucleotides line up with TRBD1. Germline CDR1 is MGHDK and CDR2 is SYGVNS. Losses at the gene ends were 6 bases for V and 11 bases for J; bases not matched to a gene: 8. This CDR3 region has 13 residues. The DNA of the CDR3 is TGTGCCAGCAGCCGGACAGGGGGCGCATGGGCTTTCTTT. It specifies CASSRTGGAWAFF.

This clone was seen a few times. The sample holds other DNA sequences that translate to the same CDR3. The J gene is TRBJ1-5, the V gene TRBV10-3; 8 bases agree with TRBD1. The CDR3 sequence is 14 residues long. V lost 4 bases to trimming and J lost 7 bases; unmatched junction nucleotides: 6. Germline values: CDR1 ENHRY, CDR2 SYGVKD. The CDR3 bases are TGTGCCATCAGTGTGGACAGGGAAGGACAGCCCCAGCATTTT. Translation: CAISVDREGQPQHF.

This sequence joins TRBV7-9 and TRBJ2-7; D perhaps matches TRBD1 (6 bases). CDR1 SEHNR and CDR2 FQNEAQ come from the germline V gene (reference sequence). V was trimmed by 5 bases and J by 3 bases, leaving 14 bases between them. CDR3 length: 14 amino acids. CDR3: CASSGVGAHYEQYF. CDR3 DNA sequence: TGTGCCAGCAGCGGGGTGGGGGCCCACTACGAGCAGTACTTC.

The chain is built from TRBV30 and TRBJ1-3, with 7 bases matching TRBD1. Germline V lookup: CDR1 GTSNPN, CDR2 SVGIG (reference sequence). This CDR3 comprises 13 residues. Trimming at V came to 5 bases and at J to 3 bases, leaving 4 bases not matched to a gene. In DNA form, the CDR3 reads TGTGCCTGGCACAGGGGCCTTGGAAACACCATATATTTT. The encoded protein is CAWHRGLGNTIYF. The full variable domain, rest sourced from reference TRBV30 and TRBJ1-3, is SQTIHQWPATLVQPVGSPLSLECTVEGTSNPNLYWYRQAAGRGLQLLFYSVGIGQISSEVPQNLSASRPQDRQFILSSKKLLLSDSGFYLCAWHRGLGNTIYFGEGSWLTVV.

The V call is TRBV27, the J call TRBJ2-1; the D gene is possibly TRBD2 (7 bases). Trimming cost V 4 bases and J 3 bases, with 13 bases left between them. This CDR3 comprises 15 residues. Germline lookup yields CDR1 MNHEY and CDR2 SMNVEV (reference sequence). CDR3: CASSSTGGHYNEQFF. CDR3 in DNA: TGTGCCAGCAGTTCCACCGGGGGGCACTACAATGAGCAGTTCTTC.

The chain combines TRBV27 with TRBJ2-7; TRBD1 agrees at 8 bases. This CDR3 comprises 15 residues. Germline CDR1 reads MNHEY; CDR2 reads SMNVEV (reference sequence). V dropped 3 bases and J dropped 5; count of bases not matched to a gene: 9. The CDR3 here is CASSFDVQGGDEQYF. DNA for the CDR3: TGTGCCAGCAGTTTCGACGTACAGGGGGGCGACGAGCAGTACTTC.

The V call is TRBV11-1, the J call TRBJ1-1, with unresolved D. CDR1 SGHAT and CDR2 FQDESV come from the germline V gene (reference sequence). V gave up 5 bases and J gave up 0 bases, with 13 bases separating them. The CDR3 covers 15 residues. The CDR3 spells CASSRSVFMNTEAFF. DNA of the CDR3: TGTGCCAGCAGCCGTAGCGTATTCATGAACACTGAAGCTTTCTTT.

This chain connects TRBV10-3 to TRBJ2-1; TRBD2 is a possible D gene (5 bases). Germline assignment: CDR1 ENHRY and CDR2 SYGVKD. Trimming cost V 4 bases and J 5 bases, with 12 bases left between them. The CDR3 has 14 residues. The CDR3 DNA follows: TGTGCCATCAGTGTTGGAGGCGTCGACAATGAGCAGTTCTTC. The encoded protein is CAISVGGVDNEQFF.

This clone was seen only a few times. The CDR3 here is CASSLQRNTDTQYF. As DNA, the CDR3 is TGTGCCAGCAGCTTACAGCGGAACACAGATACGCAGTATTTT. The chain carries TRBV11-2 and TRBJ2-3, with D possibly TRBD2 on 5 matching bases. The germline V gene encodes CDR1 SGHAT and CDR2 FQNNGV. Trimming took off 2 bases at V and 2 bases at J, with 8 bases between the two ends. The CDR3 is 14 residues long.

The chain couples TRBV6-1 to TRBJ2-5, with no clear D. The V and J ends lost 8 bases and 4 bases respectively, with 14 bases between them. The CDR3 spans 13 residues. Per the germline V gene, CDR1 is MNHNS and CDR2 is SASEGT. The CDR3 loop reads CASSLGLVETQYF. The CDR3 coding sequence is TGTGCCAGCTCCCTAGGTCTTGTAGAGACCCAGTACTTC.

The chain uses TRBV6-6 and TRBJ1-2, with TRBD1 matching over 7 bases. The V and J ends lost 7 bases and 4 bases, in that order; junction bases with no gene match: 6. Germline V lookup: CDR1 MNHNY, CDR2 SVGAGI (reference sequence). CDR3 size: 13 residues. The CDR3, as DNA: TGTGCCAGCATATCGACAGGGCGCTATGGCTACACCTTC. Protein: CASISTGRYGYTF.

This clone came up a few times. CDR3 residues: CASSSGTF. DNA of the CDR3: TGTGCCAGCAGCTCGGGAACCTTC. This rearrangement joins TRBV5-8 to TRBJ1-2, with D uncertain. The V gene lost 3 bases and the J gene lost 14 bases, with 5 bases spanning the gap. The length of the CDR3 is 8 residues. CDR1 SGHTS and CDR2 YDEGEE come from the germline V gene.